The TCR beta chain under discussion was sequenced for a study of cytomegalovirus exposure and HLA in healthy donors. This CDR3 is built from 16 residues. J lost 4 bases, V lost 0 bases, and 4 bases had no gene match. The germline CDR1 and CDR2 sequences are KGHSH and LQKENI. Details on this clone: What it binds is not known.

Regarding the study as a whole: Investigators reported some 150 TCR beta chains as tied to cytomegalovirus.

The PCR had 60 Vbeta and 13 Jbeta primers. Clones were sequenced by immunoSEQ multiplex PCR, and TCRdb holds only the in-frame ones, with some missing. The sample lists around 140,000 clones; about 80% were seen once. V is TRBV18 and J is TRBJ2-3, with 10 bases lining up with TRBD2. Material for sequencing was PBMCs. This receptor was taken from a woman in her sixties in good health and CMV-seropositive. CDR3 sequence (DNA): TGTGCCAGCTCACCACCGTCTAGCGGGAGAGCAGATACGCAGTATTTT. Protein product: CASSPPSSGRADTQYF.